This T cell receptor (beta chain) was identified during a study of read filtering for tumor transcriptome and immune sequencing. From about 400 ng of RNA, a library with molecular barcoded alpha/delta and beta/gamma adaptors was made. MiXCR was run by TCRdb on the reads, yielding one entry per CDR3 protein. The sample holds about 48,000 distinct CDR3 sequences, approximately 18% seen once. Overall study results and limits: The sorted CD138-negative fraction was a mixed bone marrow immune population, not purified T cells. IR-seq captured clonotypes deeper and more reliably than RNA-seq.

In regard to this clonotype: Its antigen is undetermined.

Bone marrow was sampled from every patient at the time of active disease. Germline V CDR1 and CDR2: SGHRS, YFSETQ. V was pared by 0 bases and J by 3 bases, with 16 bases between. This CDR3 contains 17 residues. The sequence was obtained from a donor aged 40 or over with multiple myeloma. The sample taken for sequencing was a population of CD138-negative cells sorted from bone marrow. The chain uses TRBV5-1 and TRBJ2-1; weak D call: TRBD2 (5 bases). CDR3 in DNA: TGCGCCAGCAGCTTGGTTCTTGCGGGCTCCTTCTACAATGAGCAGTTCTTC. This translates into CASSLVLAGSFYNEQFF.